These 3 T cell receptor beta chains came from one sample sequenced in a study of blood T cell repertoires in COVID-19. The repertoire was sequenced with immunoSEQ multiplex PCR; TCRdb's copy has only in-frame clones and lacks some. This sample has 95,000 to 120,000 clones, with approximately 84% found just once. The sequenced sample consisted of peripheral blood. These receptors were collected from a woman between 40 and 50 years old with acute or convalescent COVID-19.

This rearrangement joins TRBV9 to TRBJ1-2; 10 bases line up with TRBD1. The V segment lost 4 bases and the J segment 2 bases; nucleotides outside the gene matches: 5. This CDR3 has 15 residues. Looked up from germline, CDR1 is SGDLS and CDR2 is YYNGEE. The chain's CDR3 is CASSNRDRGNYGYTF. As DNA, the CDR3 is TGTGCCAGCAGCAACCGGGACAGGGGAAACTATGGCTACACCTTC.

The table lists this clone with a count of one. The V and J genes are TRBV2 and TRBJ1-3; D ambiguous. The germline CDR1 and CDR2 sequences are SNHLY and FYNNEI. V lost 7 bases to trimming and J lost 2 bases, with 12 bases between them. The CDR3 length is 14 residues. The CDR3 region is CASKTSDPGNTIYF. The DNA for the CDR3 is TGTGCCAGCAAAACTAGTGACCCTGGAAACACCATATATTTT.

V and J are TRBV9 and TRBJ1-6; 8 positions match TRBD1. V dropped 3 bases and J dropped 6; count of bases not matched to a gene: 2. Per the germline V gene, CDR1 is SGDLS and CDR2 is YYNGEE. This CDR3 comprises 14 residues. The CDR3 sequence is CASSEDRANSPLHF. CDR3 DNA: TGTGCCAGCAGCGAGGACAGGGCTAATTCACCCCTCCACTTT.